The 25 T cell receptor beta chains below were found in one sample sequenced in a study of blood T cell repertoires in COVID-19 (dated by TCRdb to about 2020). To prepare the library, the immunoSEQ multiplex PCR assay was applied. TCRdb retrieved this table from immuneACCESS and kept in-frame rearrangements only. Not all clones are present; in checked studies, unresolved V genes account for under half, and no reason is known for the remainder. The sample yields 120,000 to 150,000 clones; roughly 84% were counted once. The ten biggest clones cover 35% to 40% of the sample. Sample: peripheral blood. The receptors derive from a human donor in a cohort sampled during active COVID-19.

This clone has only a few counts. The rearrangement uses TRBV19 and TRBJ1-1; 7 bases map to TRBD1. Trimming removed 4 bases from V and 11 bases from J; junction bases left unmatched: 7. CDR3 length equals 12 residues. Per germline, CDR1 LNHDA and CDR2 SQIVND (reference sequence). CDR3 DNA: TGTGCCAGTAGTACGACAGGGTTTGGTGCTTTCTTT. It specifies CASSTTGFGAFF.

The chain links TRBV7-6 to TRBJ1-6; a weak D match, TRBD1 (5 bases). The length of the CDR3 is 16 residues. The V end was cut by 1 base, the J end by 10 bases, with 17 bases between. CDR1 is SGHVS, CDR2 FNYEAQ, per germline. CDR3 nucleotide sequence: TGTGCCAGCAGCTTAGGTGGGGGGGGTCTCGCGTCACCCCTCCACTTT. As protein: CASSLGGGGLASPLHF.

V is TRBV5-4 and J is TRBJ2-1, with 9 bases identical to TRBD2. Germline assignment: CDR1 SGHNT and CDR2 YYREEE (reference sequence). The V segment lost 3 bases and the J segment 2 bases; nucleotides outside the gene matches: 3. The CDR3 sequence is 15 residues long. CDR3 protein: CASSSGLAPYNEQFF. In DNA form, the CDR3 reads TGTGCCAGCAGCTCGGGACTAGCACCCTACAATGAGCAGTTCTTC.

This chain joins TRBV20-1 and TRBJ2-7; TRBD1 might be the D (6 bases). This CDR3 is built from 10 residues. Looked up from germline, CDR1 is DFQATT and CDR2 is SNEGSKA (reference sequence). Here the CDR3 DNA reads TGCAGCCAGGGGATCGACGAGCAGTACTTC. Residues: CSQGIDEQYF.

This clone was seen once. The CDR3 DNA sequence: TGTGCCAGCAGCTCGACAGGGTTCCAAGAGACCCAGTACTTC. Its translation is CASSSTGFQETQYF. V gene TRBV11-2 combines with J gene TRBJ2-5; 7 bases are shared with TRBD1. Germline values: CDR1 SGHAT, CDR2 FQNNGV. The V and J ends lost 4 bases and 1 base, in that order; junction bases with no gene match: 3. The CDR3 totals 14 residues.

V usage is TRBV19 and J usage is TRBJ2-7; 9 bases align to TRBD1. The CDR3 runs 13 residues. The V gene end was trimmed by 6 bases and the J gene end by 3 bases; junction bases not matched to a gene: 3. Germline CDR1 LNHDA, CDR2 SQIVND (reference sequence). CDR3 nucleotide sequence: TGTGCCAGTAGCACAGGGGGCGGCTACGAGCAGTACTTC. It yields the protein CASSTGGGYEQYF.

This chain joins TRBV7-2 and TRBJ2-7; 13 bases line up with TRBD2. There are 17 residues in the CDR3. With 1 base clipped from V and 5 bases from J, the junction kept 8 bases outside the gene matches. The germline V gene has CDR1 SGHTA and CDR2 FQGNSA. CDR3 sequence: CASSLEQLAGGPHEQYF. As DNA, the CDR3 is TGTGCCAGCAGCTTAGAGCAACTAGCGGGGGGGCCCCACGAGCAGTACTTC.

This clone has just one count. The rearrangement links TRBV5-5 to TRBJ2-7; 11 bases agree with TRBD2. The ends lost 0 bases at V and 6 bases at J; junction bases unmatched: 2. The V gene's germline CDR1 is SGHKS and CDR2 YYEKEE (reference sequence). This CDR3 is 14 amino acids long. The CDR3 region has the DNA TGTGCCAGCAGCTTGGGACTAGCGGGGCGCGAGCAGTACTTC. Its translation: CASSLGLAGREQYF.

The chain combines TRBV6-1 with TRBJ2-5; TRBD1 matches 8 bases. V shed 4 bases, J shed 2 bases, and the junction held 9 bases outside the gene matches. Germline loops: CDR1 MNHNS, CDR2 SASEGT. The CDR3 totals 16 residues. The CDR3 protein is CASSATGQVIQETQYF. CDR3 DNA sequence: TGTGCCAGCAGTGCGACGGGACAGGTGATACAAGAGACCCAGTACTTC.

V and J are TRBV27 and TRBJ1-1; D is possibly TRBD1 (5 bases). CDR1 MNHEY and CDR2 SMNVEV come from the germline V gene (reference sequence). There are 12 residues in the CDR3. V lost 11 bases and J 3 bases, leaving 13 bases between the germline ends. CDR3 sequence: CAGPRGDTEAFF. In DNA, the CDR3 is TGTGCCGGTCCTCGGGGGGACACTGAAGCTTTCTTT.

The rearrangement joins TRBV7-8 to TRBJ2-5, with TRBD1 as a possible D gene (5 bases). The CDR3 loop spans 16 amino acids. The germline V gene has CDR1 SGHVS and CDR2 FQNEAQ. Trimming cost V 5 bases and J 5 bases, with 21 bases left between them. This CDR3 reads CASSAGAVSNMETQYF. In nucleotides, the CDR3 is TGTGCCAGCAGCGCTGGGGCAGTGAGTAATATGGAGACCCAGTACTTC.

This chain connects TRBV9 to TRBJ2-1; no definite D call. Germline V gene sequence: CDR1 SGDLS, CDR2 YYNGEE. The CDR3 loop spans 15 amino acids. The V and J ends lost 4 bases and 9 bases respectively, with 20 bases between them. CDR3 bases: TGTGCCAGCAGCCCCTCCAGGCTTCCTTTGGGTGAGCAGTTCTTC. It translates to CASSPSRLPLGEQFF. Variable domain in full (rest from reference TRBV9 and TRBJ2-1): DSGVTQTPKHLITATGQRVTLRCSPRSGDLSVYWYQQSLDQGLQFLIQYYNGEERAKGNILERFSAQQFPDLHSELNLSSLELGDSALYFCASSPSRLPLGEQFFGPGTRLTVL.

The sample holds one count of this clone. This chain links TRBV5-1 with TRBJ1-1, with 7 bases aligning to TRBD1. Germline trimming cut 3 bases from V and 9 bases from J; bases unmatched to any gene: 2. The length of the CDR3 is 11 residues. The germline gives CDR1 SGHRS, CDR2 YFSETQ. The CDR3 DNA sequence: TGCGCCAGCAGCTCGGACAGGAAAGCTTTCTTT. Amino acids: CASSSDRKAFF.

This clone showed up many times. This chain connects TRBV20-1 to TRBJ2-1, with D tentatively TRBD1 (6 bases). The V and J ends lost 3 bases and 6 bases respectively, with 21 bases between them. The CDR3 is 16 amino acids. Germline CDR1 DFQATT, CDR2 SNEGSKA (reference sequence). In nucleotides, the CDR3 is TGCAGTGCTAGTTCGCCCGGGACACAGAGCGGCAATGAGCAGTTCTTC. Translation gives CSASSPGTQSGNEQFF.

This clone was picked up one time. The rearrangement links TRBV7-2 to TRBJ1-4, with unresolved D. The V and J ends lost 2 bases and 8 bases respectively, with 6 bases between them. Germline CDR1 SGHTA, CDR2 FQGNSA. The CDR3 extends over 12 amino acids. The CDR3 sequence is CASSLSREKLFF. For the CDR3, the DNA is TGTGCCAGCAGCTTATCGCGGGAAAAACTGTTTTTT.

The table lists this clone with a count of one. The chain has TRBV6-6 and TRBJ1-2; D perhaps matches TRBD1 (5 bases). Between the trimmed V and J ends, which lost 6 bases and 3 bases, there was a span of 11 bases. The CDR3 extends over 13 amino acids. Per the germline V gene, CDR1 is MNHNY and CDR2 is SVGAGI (reference sequence). This CDR3 reads CASSREGDYGYTF. CDR3 nucleotides: TGTGCCAGCAGCCGCGAAGGGGACTATGGCTACACCTTC.

The chain combines TRBV19 with TRBJ2-3, with 12 bases matching TRBD2. Germline loops: CDR1 LNHDA, CDR2 SQIVND (reference sequence). Germline trimming cut 6 bases from V and 8 bases from J; bases unmatched to any gene: 3. The CDR3 loop spans 13 amino acids. This chain's CDR3 is CASRLAGGGTQYF. CDR3 bases: TGTGCCAGTAGACTAGCGGGGGGTGGTACGCAGTATTTT. The full variable domain, rest sourced from reference TRBV19 and TRBJ2-3, is DGGITQSPKYLFRKEGQNVTLSCEQNLNHDAMYWYRQDPGQGLRLIYYSQIVNDFQKGDIAEGYSVSREKKESFPLTVTSAQKNPTAFYLCASRLAGGGTQYFGPGTRLTVL.

The rearrangement joins TRBV5-4 to TRBJ2-7; 7 nucleotides line up with TRBD2. V lost 0 bases and J lost 2; bases outside the gene matches: 5. The CDR3 consists of 15 residues. Germline assignment: CDR1 SGHNT and CDR2 YYREEE (reference sequence). CDR3 loop: CASSLGGGLTYEQYF. CDR3 nucleotides: TGTGCCAGCAGCTTGGGGGGGGGATTGACCTACGAGCAGTACTTC.

The chain uses TRBV25-1 and TRBJ1-6; D is perhaps TRBD1 (5 bases). This CDR3 has 14 residues. V was trimmed by 4 bases and J by 7 bases, leaving 11 bases between them. Germline V gene sequence: CDR1 MGHDK, CDR2 SYGVNS. This chain's CDR3 is CASSVSQGNSPLHF. The DNA for the CDR3 is TGTGCCAGCAGTGTGAGCCAGGGAAATTCACCCCTCCACTTT.

The chain recombines TRBV6-5 with TRBJ2-5; D possibly corresponds to TRBD2 (6 bases). CDR3 length equals 13 residues. From germline, CDR1 is MNHEY and CDR2 SVGAGI. V was pared by 2 bases and J by 5 bases, with 9 bases between. CDR3 in amino acids: CASSYGLAETQYF. The CDR3 region has the DNA TGTGCCAGCAGTTACGGCCTAGCGGAGACCCAGTACTTC.

The CDR3 nucleotides read TGTGCCAGCAGCATTCCCGGGGGAGAATTCTACGAGCAGTACTTC. Its translation is CASSIPGGEFYEQYF. J is TRBJ2-7 and V is TRBV7-9; the D gene is possibly TRBD2 (6 bases). The CDR3 length is 15 residues. V lost 5 bases to trimming and J lost 3 bases, with 17 bases between them. The germline V gene has CDR1 SEHNR and CDR2 FQNEAQ (reference sequence).

The rearrangement uses TRBV10-3 and TRBJ2-7, with D tentatively TRBD1 (5 bases). V lost 2 bases and J lost 3, with 5 bases in between. The CDR3 runs 12 residues. Germline CDR1 reads ENHRY; CDR2 reads SYGVKD. For the CDR3, the DNA is TGTGCCATCAGTGAGGACAGCTACGAGCAGTACTTC. This translates into CAISEDSYEQYF.

The gene calls are TRBV28 and TRBJ1-2; 7 nucleotides match TRBD1. The V gene's germline CDR1 is MDHEN and CDR2 SYDVKM. The junction had 0 bases not matched to a gene; V was cut back by 3 bases and J by 2 bases. The CDR3 loop spans 13 amino acids. The chain's CDR3 is CASSLDRNYGYTF. CDR3 DNA: TGTGCCAGCAGTTTGGACAGGAACTATGGCTACACCTTC.

This chain links TRBV11-3 with TRBJ2-5; D is unresolved. This CDR3 has 13 residues. CDR1 and CDR2 (germline): SGHNT, YENEEA. Trimming shortened V by 1 base and J by 5 bases, and 8 bases separated the two germline ends. In DNA, the CDR3 is TGTGCCAGCAGCTTAGGGCAGTTTGAGACCCAGTACTTC. This translates into CASSLGQFETQYF.

This rearrangement joins TRBV10-3 to TRBJ1-2; D perhaps matches TRBD1 (5 bases). Germline CDR1 reads ENHRY; CDR2 reads SYGVKD. The V and J ends lost 6 bases and 4 bases respectively, with 15 bases between them. This CDR3 has 14 residues. The CDR3 spells CAIRKEGRAYGYTF. CDR3 nucleotides: TGTGCCATCAGAAAGGAGGGCAGGGCCTATGGCTACACCTTC.